The 26 T cell receptor beta chains below all came from one sample that was sequenced in a study of blood T cells in healthy people across ages. Sample-barcoded 5' priming and a J-beta primer mix drove a second PCR of roughly 6 to 12 cycles. MiXCR, applied by TCRdb to the 5' RACE reads, yields one record per CDR3 protein. The data show 1 million or so distinct CDR3 sequences, approximately 26% seen once. These data were also filed under a second study, of T cells of mothers and their children.

The material sequenced was blood. The receptors shown here come from a girl aged 2 to 10 in good health.

The table lists this clonotype with a few counts. The chain joins TRBV20-1 to TRBJ2-3; D gene ambiguous. From germline, CDR1 is DFQATT and CDR2 SNEGSKA (reference sequence). Trimming took 3 bases from V and 0 from J, leaving 16 bases between them. This CDR3 is 16 amino acids long. The CDR3 DNA is TGCAGTGCTAGGATGCCCCCTGAGGCTAGCACAGATACGCAGTATTTT. Translating gives CSARMPPEASTDTQYF.

This clonotype was observed a handful of times. The chain recombines TRBV29-1 with TRBJ2-5, with D possibly TRBD2 on 5 matching bases. CDR1 SQVTM and CDR2 ANQGSEA come from the germline V gene. Trimming pared 4 bases from V and 3 bases from J, leaving 12 bases between. The CDR3 is made up of 13 amino acids. The DNA of the CDR3 is TGCAGCGTTGGAGGGAGAGCTAAAGAGACCCAGTACTTC. Encoded protein: CSVGGRAKETQYF.

This clonotype was picked up one time. The gene calls are TRBV27 and TRBJ1-2; no clear D. The CDR3 has 14 residues. In germline, CDR1 is MNHEY, CDR2 SMNVEV (reference sequence). The V and J ends lost 0 bases and 5 bases respectively, with 10 bases between them. CDR3 nucleotides: TGTGCCAGCAGTTTATCTCCCGACGCGTATGGCTACACCTTC. Translated, it gives CASSLSPDAYGYTF.

This rearrangement joins TRBV4-3 to TRBJ2-5, with D possibly matching TRBD1 (5 bases). Judging by the DNA end, TRBJ2-1 fits better; the J call may be wrong. This CDR3 is built from 14 residues. Germline loops: CDR1 LGHNA, CDR2 YSLEER. The CDR3 nucleotides read TGCGCCAGCAGCTATGGCAGGGACTACAATGAGCAGTTCTTC. Residues: CASSYGRDYNEQFF.

This clonotype has just a few counts. V gene TRBV5-1 combines with J gene TRBJ2-2; D is possibly TRBD2 (6 bases). V lost 1 base and J lost 5, with 15 bases in between. The CDR3 contains 16 residues. Germline lookup yields CDR1 SGHRS and CDR2 YFSETQ. The CDR3 region has the DNA TGCGCCAGCAGCTTGCCGGGTGGAGGGAATACCGGGGAGCTGTTTTTT. Its translation is CASSLPGGGNTGELFF.

This clonotype was found a few times. The V call is TRBV5-1, the J call TRBJ1-1; weak D call: TRBD1 (5 bases). Germline V gene sequence: CDR1 SGHRS, CDR2 YFSETQ. V was cut by 4 bases and J by 3 bases, with 10 bases left in between. The CDR3 runs 13 residues. CDR3 protein: CASSIPRDTEAFF. CDR3 nucleotide sequence: TGCGCCAGCAGCATCCCCAGGGACACTGAAGCTTTCTTT.

The chain couples TRBV15 to TRBJ2-5; D is undetermined. CDR1 and CDR2 from the germline V gene are LNHNV and YYDKDF (reference sequence). The CDR3 is 13 amino acids. The ends were cut back, 8 bases at V and 4 bases at J, with 14 bases in the middle. The CDR3 region has the DNA TGTGCCACCGGCCCCGGGCTGGGAGAGACCCAGTACTTC. Amino acid sequence: CATGPGLGETQYF.

This clonotype has a handful of counts. The chain employs TRBV12-3 or TRBV12-4 and TRBJ2-3; D ambiguous. Trimming cost V 2 bases and J 2 bases, with 11 bases left between them. The CDR3 is 15 amino acids. The CDR3 is CASSLSGAYTDTQYF. The CDR3 bases are TGTGCCAGCAGTTTATCGGGCGCATACACAGATACGCAGTATTTT.

This clonotype has only a few counts. This chain connects TRBV20-1 to TRBJ2-3; 12 bases agree with TRBD2. Germline CDR1 and CDR2: DFQATT and SNEGSKA (reference sequence). V was clipped by 6 bases and J by 1 base; unmatched bases: 8. The CDR3 runs 16 residues. This chain's CDR3 is CSATGLAGRGTDTQYF. The CDR3 coding sequence is TGCAGTGCCACCGGACTAGCGGGGAGGGGCACAGATACGCAGTATTTT.

The V call is TRBV5-1, the J call TRBJ2-5; D is possibly TRBD2 (6 bases). The DNA end is more similar to TRBJ2-7, so the J call may be wrong. The CDR3 extends over 15 amino acids. Per germline, CDR1 SGHRS and CDR2 YFSETQ. The CDR3 sequence: CASSIRDFQTHEQYF. CDR3 coding DNA: TGCGCCAGCAGCATACGGGACTTTCAGACCCACGAGCAGTACTTC.

This clonotype was observed once. This rearrangement joins TRBV7-2 to TRBJ1-2, with 10 bases identical to TRBD1. CDR1 SGHTA and CDR2 FQGNSA come from the germline V gene. V was pared by 2 bases and J by 6 bases, with 9 bases of the junction left unmatched. This CDR3 has 16 residues. CDR3 region: CASSLYITGTGDGYTF. DNA for the CDR3: TGTGCCAGCAGCTTATATATAACCGGGACAGGGGATGGCTACACCTTC.

The chain has TRBV7-2 and TRBJ1-1, with TRBD1 as a possible D gene (5 bases). The V gene's germline CDR1 is SGHTA and CDR2 FQGNSA. Trimming removed 0 bases from V and 5 bases from J, with 10 bases in between. This CDR3 is 14 amino acids long. CDR3 residues: CASSLAGAVTEAFF. The CDR3 DNA is TGTGCCAGCAGCTTAGCCGGGGCGGTTACTGAAGCTTTCTTT.

The gene calls are TRBV24-1 and TRBJ2-5, with D possibly matching TRBD1 (6 bases). Trimming removed 4 bases at V and 7 bases at J, with 12 bases between. The CDR3 spans 13 residues. CDR1 is KGHDR and CDR2 is SFDVKD in the germline V gene. The CDR3 DNA is TGTGCCACCAGTGACCGGGACAATCCGACCCAGTACTTC. As protein: CATSDRDNPTQYF.

The chain combines TRBV20-1 with TRBJ2-3; a weak D match, TRBD2 (5 bases). Germline V gene sequence: CDR1 DFQATT, CDR2 SNEGSKA (reference sequence). This CDR3 has 13 amino acids. The germline V and J ends were trimmed by 8 bases and 1 base, with 13 bases remaining between them. The CDR3 DNA reads TGCAGTACTAATGGGCGGGGCACAGATACGCAGTATTTT. It codes for CSTNGRGTDTQYF.

This clonotype occurred a few times. The genes are TRBV10-2 and TRBJ2-7; 10 positions agree with TRBD2. V lost 7 bases, J lost 3 bases, and 9 bases stayed unmatched. This CDR3 region has 15 residues. The germline gives CDR1 WSHSY, CDR2 SAAADI. CDR3 bases: TGCGCCAGCACTCCCGGACTAGCGGACTTCTACGAGCAGTACTTC. Amino acid sequence: CASTPGLADFYEQYF.

This clonotype has just a few counts. The chain combines TRBV6-5 with TRBJ2-7, with D hard to call. CDR1 and CDR2 from the germline V gene are MNHEY and SVGAGI. Trimming took off 4 bases at V and 6 bases at J, with 13 bases between the two ends. The CDR3 runs 13 residues. The CDR3 spells CASSFGGDIEQYF. The CDR3 DNA reads as TGTGCCAGCAGTTTCGGCGGTGACATCGAGCAGTACTTC.

The rearrangement uses TRBV6-5 and TRBJ2-1; 8 nucleotides match TRBD1. Germline CDR1 and CDR2: MNHEY and SVGAGI. The CDR3 spans 16 residues. Losses at the gene ends were 0 bases for V and 3 bases for J; bases not matched to a gene: 4. The CDR3 is CASSYSYGTGYNEQFF. Here the CDR3 DNA reads TGTGCCAGCAGTTACTCCTACGGGACAGGCTACAATGAGCAGTTCTTC.

The chain uses TRBV5-1 and TRBJ2-4; TRBD1 matches at 7 bases. With 4 bases clipped from V and 0 bases from J, the junction kept 7 bases outside the gene matches. The CDR3 extends over 16 amino acids. Germline CDR1 SGHRS, CDR2 YFSETQ. DNA of the CDR3: TGCGCCAGCAGCCCAACAGGGGCTGTAGCCAAAAACATTCAGTACTTC. As protein: CASSPTGAVAKNIQYF.

In this sample, this clonotype turned up a few times. This rearrangement joins TRBV20-1 to TRBJ1-3, with D tentatively TRBD1 (5 bases). CDR3 length equals 16 residues. In germline, CDR1 is DFQATT, CDR2 SNEGSKA (reference sequence). Trimming took 3 bases from V and 0 from J, leaving 15 bases between them. This CDR3 is CSASVGAFTSGNTIYF. The CDR3 DNA follows: TGCAGTGCTAGCGTCGGGGCGTTCACCTCTGGAAACACCATATATTTT.

This clonotype came up many times. The chain combines TRBV9 with TRBJ2-7; no definite D call. The ends were cut back, 0 bases at V and 1 base at J, with 5 bases in the middle. Germline V gene sequence: CDR1 SGDLS, CDR2 YYNGEE. The CDR3 loop spans 13 amino acids. The CDR3 spells CASSVVPSYEQYF. CDR3 DNA: TGTGCCAGCAGCGTAGTCCCTTCCTACGAGCAGTACTTC. Variable domain in full (rest from reference TRBV9 and TRBJ2-7): DSGVTQTPKHLITATGQRVTLRCSPRSGDLSVYWYQQSLDQGLQFLIQYYNGEERAKGNILERFSAQQFPDLHSELNLSSLELGDSALYFCASSVVPSYEQYFGPGTRLTVT.

This clonotype was counted a few times. The chain has TRBV3-1 and TRBJ2-1; 12 nucleotides agree with TRBD2. The CDR3 loop spans 15 amino acids. The ends lost 1 base at V and 8 bases at J; junction bases unmatched: 3. Germline V gene sequence: CDR1 LGHDT, CDR2 YNNKEL (reference sequence). The CDR3 DNA reads as TGTGCCAGCAGCCAAGTACTAGCGGGGGGCGATGAGCAGTTCTTC. Translating gives CASSQVLAGGDEQFF.

This chain uses TRBV7-2 with TRBJ2-1, with 8 nucleotides matching TRBD2. Judging by the DNA end, TRBJ2-7 fits better; the J call may be wrong. This CDR3 spans 15 amino acids. Germline loops: CDR1 SGHTA, CDR2 FQGNSA. The CDR3 region is CASSLVDSGTYEQYF. CDR3 in DNA: TGTGCCAGCAGCTTAGTAGATAGCGGGACCTACGAGCAGTACTTC.

The chain links TRBV19 to TRBJ2-1; 7 nucleotides line up with TRBD1. From germline, CDR1 is LNHDA and CDR2 SQIVND (reference sequence). J was trimmed by 7 bases and V by 2 bases; bases with no gene match: 2. This CDR3 region has 13 residues. CDR3 sequence reads: CASSIRGQNEQFF. The CDR3 DNA is TGTGCCAGTAGTATAAGGGGGCAGAATGAGCAGTTCTTC. Using reference TRBV19 and TRBJ2-1 for the parts outside the CDR3, the full variable domain is DGGITQSPKYLFRKEGQNVTLSCEQNLNHDAMYWYRQDPGQGLRLIYYSQIVNDFQKGDIAEGYSVSREKKESFPLTVTSAQKNPTAFYLCASSIRGQNEQFFGPGTRLTVL.

This clonotype appeared a few times. This chain joins TRBV11-3 and TRBJ1-1; D unclear. From germline, CDR1 is SGHNT and CDR2 YENEEA. CDR3 length equals 13 residues. V was trimmed by 1 base and J by 6 bases, leaving 9 bases between them. The CDR3 spells CASSLGVSPEAFF. CDR3 nucleotide sequence: TGTGCCAGCAGCTTAGGTGTGTCCCCTGAAGCTTTCTTT. The variable domain in full, with the rest retrieved from reference TRBV11-3 and TRBJ1-1, is EAGVVQSPRYKIIEKKQPVAFWCNPISGHNTLYWYLQNLGQGPELLIRYENEEAVDDSQLPKDRFSAERLKGVDSTLKIQPAELGDSAVYLCASSLGVSPEAFFGQGTRLTVV.

The CDR3 bases are TGTGCCAGCAGCTTCCTGACTGGCTCCTACGAGCAGTACTTC. This codes for CASSFLTGSYEQYF. The chain joins TRBV7-2 to TRBJ2-5; D unclear. The J call may be wrong; the DNA end is better matched by TRBJ2-7. Germline V gene sequence: CDR1 SGHTA, CDR2 FQGNSA. The CDR3 is 14 amino acids.

The chain links TRBV20-1 to TRBJ1-1; the D gene is possibly TRBD1 (6 bases). This CDR3 is built from 10 residues. The germline gives CDR1 DFQATT, CDR2 SNEGSKA (reference sequence). CDR3 DNA: TGCCGACCGGAGGGGGAGGCAGCTTTCTTT. Translation: CRPEGEAAFF.